This TCR beta chain came from a study of shared clonotypes between healthy human individuals. The CDR3 spans 14 residues. Germline V gene sequence: CDR1 MNHEY, CDR2 SMNVEV (reference sequence). The ends were cut back, 1 base at V and 1 base at J, with 5 bases in the middle. Selected positively for CCR7 and CD45RO-negative, naive CD8 cells excluded terminally differentiated effector memory CD45RA+ cells. TCRdb keeps only in-frame clones here, not all; method: immunoSEQ multiplex PCR. The table records under 1 million clones, 96% of them present only once. This TCR came from a man aged 30 to 39 in good health. The sample comprised naive CD8+ T cells sorted from blood. The chain uses TRBV27 and TRBJ2-1, with D unresolved. Written as DNA, the CDR3 is TGTGCCAGCAGTTTATACGATTCCTACAATGAGCAGTTCTTC. It is translated as CASSLYDSYNEQFF.